The rows below give T cell receptor beta chains drawn from one sample of a study of T-cell memory formation after mild COVID-19. TCRdb fed the 5' RACE reads into MiXCR, producing one record per CDR3 protein. The sample consists of hundreds of thousands of distinct CDR3 sequences, over 15% of them appearing once. Sequences were obtained from PBMCs or a T cell subset sorted from them (not recorded which). All receptors derive from a man aged 18 to 30 who had mild COVID-19 (a few samples of this study predate the infection). Cell type and time point are not known. Both conserved end residues are part of each CDR3. A D gene is named only where the DNA matches it firmly. Only part of the rows carry a size: once, few, many, or a class if the clone is expanded.

cdr3_nt cdr3_aa j_call v_call d_call clone_size
TGCGCCAGCCAATGGGGAGCTGGGGCCAACGTCCTGACTTTC CASQWGAGANVLTF TRBJ2-6 TRBV5-1 - -
TGTGCCAGCAGCTTAGCGACAGTGGGCGGAGAGACCCAGTACTTC CASSLATVGGETQYF TRBJ2-5 TRBV7-9 - -
TGTGCCAGCAGCGGCGGACCGGGTCGATCGGAGACCCAGTACTTC CASSGGPGRSETQYF TRBJ2-5 TRBV5-4 - few
TGTGCCGGAGCAGCGGGGGAAAACACCGGGGAGCTGTTTTTT CAGAAGENTGELFF TRBJ2-2 TRBV7-9 TRBD2 once
TGCGCCAGCAGCTTAGACCTGGTGGGAAAGGCTTTCTTT CASSLDLVGKAFF TRBJ1-1 TRBV5-1 - few
TGCGCCAGCAGCTCCGGACAGGGTGGTGGCTACACCTTC CASSSGQGGGYTF TRBJ1-2 TRBV5-1 TRBD1 many
TGTGCCAGCAGCGTAGCTACGGGGGGGCTGGAGACCCAGTACTTC CASSVATGGLETQYF TRBJ2-5 TRBV9 TRBD2 -
TGTGCCAGCAGCTTCGGGTCAAATTCACCCCTCCACTTT CASSFGSNSPLHF TRBJ1-6 TRBV11-3 - -
TGTGCCAGCAGCTTAGGATATCGGGGCGCAGATACGCAGTATTTT CASSLGYRGADTQYF TRBJ2-3 TRBV7-2 - many
TGTGCCAGCAGTTACTTCTCAGTGAACACTGAAGCTTTCTTT CASSYFSVNTEAFF TRBJ1-1 TRBV6-2/TRBV6-3 - -
TGTGCCAGCAGTCGGACTAGCGGGAGTTATTACAATGAGCAGTTCTTC CASSRTSGSYYNEQFF TRBJ2-1 TRBV6-5 TRBD2 -
TGTGCCAGCAACTCCCGGGGCCCCAAGAATTCACCCCTCCACTTT CASNSRGPKNSPLHF TRBJ1-6 TRBV28 - few
TGTGCCAGCAGCCCTCCGGTTAGTGCTAACATCGGGGAGCTGTTTTTT CASSPPVSANIGELFF TRBJ2-2 TRBV3-1 - few
TGTGCCACCAGTGATTTGCCTAGCGGGGGAGATTACAATGAGCAGTTCTTC CATSDLPSGGDYNEQFF TRBJ2-1 TRBV24-1 TRBD2 -
TGTGCCAGCAGTTACTCGCCGGAATACTATGGCTACACCTTC CASSYSPEYYGYTF TRBJ1-2 TRBV6-5 - -
TGTGCCAGCTCACCGGGTTGGAACTCTGGGGCCAACGTCCTGACTTTC CASSPGWNSGANVLTF TRBJ2-6 TRBV18 - -